This T cell receptor beta chain is drawn from a study of shared clonotypes between healthy human individuals. Study overall: In total, the donors were a couple of women and a few men aged 18 to 49.

Study-wide results and caveats: Generation probability values for non-shared clonotypes were lower than those for clonotypes shared by all four donors. Generally, naive subsets came out with larger estimated richness than memory subsets.

Assay used: immunoSEQ multiplex PCR; TCRdb lists only in-frame clones, some missing. The table records a few hundred thousand clones, 96% of them present only once. For this clone: Its antigen remains unknown.

Germline V CDR1 and CDR2: LNHDA, SQIVND (reference sequence). CDR3 length: 12 amino acids. J lost 8 bases, V lost 4 bases, and 0 bases had no gene match. Material: memory CD8+ T cells sorted from blood. Subset reported: CD45RO+ cells pooled with CCR7-negative TemRA cells. This chain connects TRBV19 to TRBJ1-4; TRBD1 matches at 8 bases. The TCR originated in a man aged 25-45 years in good health. The CDR3, as DNA: TGTGCCAGTAGTACAGGGGGCGAAAAACTGTTTTTT. Amino acid sequence: CASSTGGEKLFF.